This T cell receptor (beta chain) is from a study of T cells after yellow fever vaccination. Study results and caveats: A minor fraction of clonotypes spanned both CD4 and CD8 compartments.

A single record per CDR3 protein comes from TCRdb applying MiXCR to the 5' RACE reads. The repertoire holds 300,000 to 450,000 distinct CDR3 sequences, with 6.2% as singletons. This clonotype was detected many times. Its target is unknown. V was trimmed by 3 bases and J by 2 bases, leaving 13 bases between them. The germline gives CDR1 LGHDT, CDR2 YNNKEL (reference sequence). CDR3 length: 15 residues. The sequence was collected from a man younger than 45 who received the YFV17D yellow fever vaccine. This chain links TRBV3-1 with TRBJ2-5, with D unresolved. The sample here was PBMCs, taken 5 days after the yellow fever booster vaccination. The CDR3 sequence is CASSHLLAEQETQYF. The CDR3 nucleotides are TGTGCCAGCAGCCATCTATTGGCGGAGCAAGAGACCCAGTACTTC.